Listed below are T cell receptor gamma chains from one sample, sequenced in a study of intestinal T cells in coeliac disease. TCRdb reran clone calling via CATT on the multiplex PCR reads. The sample holds several hundred gamma-chain clones, about 42% seen once. Material for sequencing was a duodenal biopsy. Source of these receptors: a human donor with celiac disease. Each CDR3 is given with its conserved first and last residue. Size tells how often a clone was seen (once, few, many) or the class of an expanded clone, and some rows leave it out.

length: 20; J: TRGJP2; V: TRGV2; size: once; CDR3: CATCGRRLDDIYSSDWIKTF; DNA: TGTGCCACCTGCGGGCGGCGTCTCGACGATATATATAGTAGTGATTGGATCAAGACGTTT
length: 15; J: TRGJ1/TRGJ2; V: TRGV10; size: -; CDR3: CAAVGPFVRLIKKLF; DNA: TGTGCTGCCGTGGGCCCCTTCGTGCGGCTTATAAAGAAACTCTTT
length: 18; J: TRGJP2; V: TRGV2; size: -; CDR3: CATWDGPVIGSSDWIKTF; DNA: TGTGCCACCTGGGACGGGCCTGTCATTGGGAGTAGTGATTGGATCAAGACGTTT
length: 15; J: TRGJ1/TRGJ2; V: TRGV4; size: -; CDR3: CATWDGPLGHYKKLF; DNA: TGTGCCACCTGGGATGGCCCGCTTGGGCATTATAAGAAACTCTTT
length: 14; J: TRGJ1/TRGJ2; V: TRGV4; size: -; CDR3: CATWGCENYYKKLF; DNA: TGTGCCACCTGGGGATGCGAAAATTATTATAAGAAACTCTTT
length: 11; J: TRGJ1/TRGJ2; V: TRGV2; size: few; CDR3: CARINRGKKLF; DNA: TGTGCCAGGATAAATCGTGGTAAGAAACTCTTT
length: 13; J: TRGJ1/TRGJ2; V: TRGV9; size: large; CDR3: CALWEVDHYKKLF; DNA: TGTGCCTTGTGGGAGGTAGATCATTATAAGAAACTCTTT
length: 10; J: TRGJ1/TRGJ2; V: TRGV2; size: -; CDR3: CAIVSRKKLF; DNA: TGTGCCATTGTCTCGCGTAAGAAACTCTTT
length: 14; J: TRGJ1/TRGJ2; V: TRGV8; size: few; CDR3: CATWDSRPYYKKLF; DNA: TGTGCCACCTGGGATTCAAGGCCTTATTATAAGAAACTCTTT
length: 12; J: TRGJ1/TRGJ2; V: TRGV8; size: -; CDR3: CATSPIYYKKLF; DNA: TGTGCCACCTCCCCGATTTATTATAAGAAACTCTTT
length: 12; J: TRGJ1/TRGJ2; V: TRGV5; size: -; CDR3: CATWDCTVKKLF; DNA: TGTGCCACCTGGGACTGCACGGTAAAGAAACTCTTT